A single sample is the source of the 8 T cell receptor beta chains below, sequenced in a study of T cell clonality in common variable immunodeficiency. The antigens of these receptors remain unknown. Points from the study as a whole: Reportedly, TCR beta sequences from common variable immunodeficiency showed fewer deletions and N-nucleotide insertions.

TCRdb's table, derived via immunoSEQ multiplex PCR, lists solely in-frame clones and lacks some. The counts give about 17,000 clones, none of them seen only once; roughly 14% is held by the top ten. Sequenced material: peripheral blood mononuclear cells. The receptors shown here come from a human donor with common variable immunodeficiency.

This clone was counted ten times or more. The CDR3 loop is CASSSTGTGGELFF. The CDR3 DNA, read in part, is TGCGCCAGCAGCTCGACCGGGACAGGGGGAGAA. V gene TRBV5-1 combines with J gene TRBJ1-4, with TRBD1 matching 11 bases. The read ends 3 residues shy of where the CDR3 ends; the end is completed using the germline J gene. Germline V gives CDR1 SGHRS, CDR2 YFSETQ. The CDR3 covers 14 residues.

This clone has more than one count but fewer than ten. The observed sequence ends 3 residues before the CDR3 terminus, with the missing tail filled in from the germline J gene. The gene calls are TRBV2 and TRBJ1-1; D is perhaps TRBD1 (5 bases). The length of the CDR3 is 15 residues. CDR1 is SNHLY and CDR2 is FYNNEI in the germline V gene. Trimming left V 4 bases short and J 0 bases short, with 12 bases between. The sequenced part of the CDR3 DNA is TGTGCCAGCAGTGGAATGGAGGGGTTGAACACTGAA. As protein: CASSGMEGLNTE. In full, the CDR3 is CASSGMEGLNTEAFF.

As regards this clone: The read is 3 residues too short to cover the CDR3 end, so that end is filled in from the germline J gene. The V gene is TRBV19, the J gene TRBJ2-5; 8 positions agree with TRBD1. The CDR3 extends over 13 amino acids. J lost 5 bases, V lost 6 bases, and 5 bases had no gene match. Germline V gene sequence: CDR1 LNHDA, CDR2 SQIVND (reference sequence). The covered CDR3 bases are TGTGCCAGTAGGGACAGGGATAGGGAGACC. Its translation is CASRDRDRET. The complete CDR3 sequence is CASRDRDRETQYF.

This clone was counted only a few times. The read comes to an end 3 residues before the CDR3 does, leaving the germline J gene to fill in the end. V usage is TRBV5-1 and J usage is TRBJ2-3, with unresolved D. CDR1 and CDR2 (germline): SGHRS, YFSETQ. V lost 1 base, J lost 2 bases, and 14 bases lay in between. The CDR3 spans 16 residues. The sequenced CDR3 bases are TGCGCCAGCAGCTTGATTATGGCCACCAACACAGATACG. Its translation: CASSLIMATNTDT. The entire CDR3 reads CASSLIMATNTDTQYF. The variable domain in full, completed from reference TRBV5-1 and TRBJ2-3, reads KAGVTQTPRYLIKTRGQQVTLSCSPISGHRSVSWYQQTPGQGLQFLFEYFSETQRNKGNFPGRFSGRQFSNSRSEMNVSTLELGDSALYLCASSLIMATNTDTQYFGPGTRLTVL.

Of note for this clone: From the germline J gene comes the end of the CDR3, since the read stops 3 residues before it. This chain joins TRBV6-1 and TRBJ2-3, with D possibly being TRBD2 (5 bases). Germline V gene sequence: CDR1 MNHNS, CDR2 SASEGT. V shed 2 bases and J shed 5 bases, with 8 bases lying between them. This CDR3 spans 13 amino acids. CDR3 amino acids: CASSEQRGDTQYF. The part of the CDR3 DNA that was read is TGTGCCAGCAGTGAACAACGGGGAGATACG.

Note on this clone: The CDR3 is cut off 3 residues early in the read; its end comes from the germline J gene. Other DNA sequences of this sample code for an identical CDR3. The chain combines TRBV7-2 with TRBJ2-7; D is perhaps TRBD2 (6 bases). The CDR3 totals 15 residues. Germline CDR1 SGHTA, CDR2 FQGNSA. V shed 0 bases and J shed 4 bases, with 13 bases lying between them. The CDR3 bases that were read are TGTGCCAGCAGCTTAGCCCCGGGACTTCAATACGAG. Its translation: CASSLAPGLQYE. The entire CDR3 protein reads CASSLAPGLQYEQYF.

Only a few counts were recorded for this clone. CDR3 amino acids: CASRAGRAYEQYF. CDR3 bases read: TGTGCCAGTAGGGCGGGAAGGGCCTACGAG. The chain links TRBV19 to TRBJ2-7, with a tentative D call TRBD2 (6 bases). The CDR3 end falls 3 residues outside the read, so it is completed with the germline J gene. Germline assignment: CDR1 LNHDA and CDR2 SQIVND (reference sequence). There are 13 residues in the CDR3. Trimming shortened V by 6 bases and J by 2 bases, and 11 bases separated the two germline ends.

This clone was observed a few times. Read coverage stops 3 residues before the CDR3 terminus; the germline J gene supplies the remainder. V and J are TRBV30 and TRBJ1-6, with 9 bases aligning to TRBD1. The germline CDR1 and CDR2 sequences are GTSNPN and SVGIG (reference sequence). The CDR3 runs to 14 residues. The trim removed 3 bases at V and 5 bases at J, leaving 2 bases unmatched. The part of the CDR3 DNA that was read is TGTGCCTGGAGGAGACAGGGGGATAATTCACCC. It translates to CAWRRQGDNSP. In full, the CDR3 reads CAWRRQGDNSPLHF.